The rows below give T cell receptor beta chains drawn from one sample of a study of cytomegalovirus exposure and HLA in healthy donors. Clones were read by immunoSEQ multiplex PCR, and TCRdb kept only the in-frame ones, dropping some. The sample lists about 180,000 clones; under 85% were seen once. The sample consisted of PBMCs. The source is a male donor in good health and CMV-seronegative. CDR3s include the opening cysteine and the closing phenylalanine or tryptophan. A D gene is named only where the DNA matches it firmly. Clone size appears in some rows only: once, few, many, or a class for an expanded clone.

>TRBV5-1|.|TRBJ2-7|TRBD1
TGCGCCAGCAGTGCCGGGACAGGGGGCTTAGAGCAGTACTTC
CASSAGTGGLEQYF
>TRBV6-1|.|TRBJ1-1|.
TGTGCCAGCAGTGAAGTAGGGGACACTGAAGCTTTCTTT
CASSEVGDTEAFF
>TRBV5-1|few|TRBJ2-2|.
TGCGCCAGCAGCTTAGAGGGCCCAGGGGCCGGGGAGCTGTTTTTT
CASSLEGPGAGELFF
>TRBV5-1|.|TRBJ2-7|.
TGCGCCAGCAGCCCTCGGCCACCTGGGAGCTCCTACGAGCAGTACTTC
CASSPRPPGSSYEQYF
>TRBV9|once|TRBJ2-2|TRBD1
TGTGCCAGCAGCTCCCACAGGACAGGGCCGATCGGGGAGCTGTTTTTT
CASSSHRTGPIGELFF
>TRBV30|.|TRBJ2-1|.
TGTGCCTGGAGTAAAGAGGCGATCGGAGAGCAGTTCTTC
CAWSKEAIGEQFF
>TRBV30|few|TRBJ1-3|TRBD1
TGTGCCTGGAGTTCCGGGACAGGGTATGGAACGAACACCATATATTTT
CAWSSGTGYGTNTIYF
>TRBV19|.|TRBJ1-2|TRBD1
TGTGCCAGTAGTTTCGGGACAGGGGGCCCATATGGCTACACCTTC
CASSFGTGGPYGYTF
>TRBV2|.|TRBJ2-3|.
TGTGCCAGCACGCCCCTGACTAGTAGGGGCACAGATACGCAGTATTTT
CASTPLTSRGTDTQYF
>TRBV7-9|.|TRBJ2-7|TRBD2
TGTGCCAGCAGCTTTTCAGGACTAGCGGGTACTATCCGGGACGAGCAGTACTTC
CASSFSGLAGTIRDEQYF
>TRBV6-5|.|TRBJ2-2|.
TGTGCCAGCAGTTTTAACAGGGCCGGGGAGCTGTTTTTT
CASSFNRAGELFF
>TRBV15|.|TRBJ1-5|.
TGTGCCACCAGCAGAGACAAACAGGTGAAGACACAGCCCCAGCATTTT
CATSRDKQVKTQPQHF
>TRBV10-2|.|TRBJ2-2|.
TGCGCCAGCAGTGGCAGGGAGAACACCGGGGAGCTGTTTTTT
CASSGRENTGELFF
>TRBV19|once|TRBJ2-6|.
TGTGCCAGTAATATCTGGGGAGGAACTCCCTCTGGGGCCAACGTCCTGACTTTC
CASNIWGGTPSGANVLTF
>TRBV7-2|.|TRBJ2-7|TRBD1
TGTGCCAGCAGCCTCACAACAGGGGGCTTGTACGAGCAGTACTTC
CASSLTTGGLYEQYF
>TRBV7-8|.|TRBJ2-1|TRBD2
TGTGCCAGCAGCTTCCGGGACTACTCCTACAATGAGCAGTTCTTC
CASSFRDYSYNEQFF
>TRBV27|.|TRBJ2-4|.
TGTGCCAGCAGTCCTCGACTACCCCTTCAGTACTTC
CASSPRLPLQYF
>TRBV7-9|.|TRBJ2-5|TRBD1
TGTGCCAGCGGAAGACAGGGATCAGAGACCCAGTACTTC
CASGRQGSETQYF
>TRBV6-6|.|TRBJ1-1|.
TGTGCCAGCAGCGGGGGGCCGATGAACACTGAAGCTTTCTTT
CASSGGPMNTEAFF
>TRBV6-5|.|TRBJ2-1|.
TGTGCCAGCAGTTACTCGCGGCTAGCGCCTTACAATGAGCAGTTCTTC
CASSYSRLAPYNEQFF
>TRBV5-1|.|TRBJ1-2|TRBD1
TGCGCCAGCAGCTTGGGGCAGGGGGCATCCTATAACTATGGCTACACCTTC
CASSLGQGASYNYGYTF
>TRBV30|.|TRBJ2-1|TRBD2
TGTGCCTGGAGGGGGGGACTATCTCGGGGCTCCTACAATGAGCAGTTCTTC
CAWRGGLSRGSYNEQFF
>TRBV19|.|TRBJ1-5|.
TGTGCCAGTGGTACTAAGCAGGCACCGTATAGCAATCAGCCCCAGCATTTT
CASGTKQAPYSNQPQHF
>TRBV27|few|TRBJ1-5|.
TGTGCCAGCAGTTTAAACCAGTATATGCCCCAGCATTTT
CASSLNQYMPQHF
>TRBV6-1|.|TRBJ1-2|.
TGTGCCAGCAGTCAGGGGTCTCACTACACCTTC
CASSQGSHYTF
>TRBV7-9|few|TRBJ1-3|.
TGTGCCGCCCCCGGGCAGGGGAAGGGAAACACCATATATTTT
CAAPGQGKGNTIYF
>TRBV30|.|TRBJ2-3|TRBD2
TGTGCCTGGAGTGTACTAGTGGGAGGGGATACGCAGTATTTT
CAWSVLVGGDTQYF
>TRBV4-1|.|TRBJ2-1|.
TGCGCCAGCAGCCAAGTCGGTCGTCCGTACAATGAGCAGTTCTTC
CASSQVGRPYNEQFF
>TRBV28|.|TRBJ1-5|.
TGTGCCAGCAGTTTAGGCAGGGAGGTTCAGCCCCAGCATTTT
CASSLGREVQPQHF
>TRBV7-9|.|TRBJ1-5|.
TGTGCCAGCAGCAGCCGGGACAATCAGCCCCAGCATTTT
CASSSRDNQPQHF
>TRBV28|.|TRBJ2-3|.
TGTGCTGCGGTTGGCGGCCTCACAGATACGCAGTATTTT
CAAVGGLTDTQYF